This entry is about one T cell receptor (beta chain). The data are from a study of blood T cell repertoires in COVID-19. Across the study: The samples span acute and convalescent COVID-19 from the United States, Italy and Spain. The analysed material was cDNA or gDNA that came from T cells, B-cell-depleted T cells, or PBMCs.

As handled by the study authors: Estimates of nucleated cell counts were drawn from the amplification of reference gene primers. Clones were read by immunoSEQ multiplex PCR, and TCRdb kept only the in-frame ones, dropping some. That table supplies the V and J calls and clone size; D and trimming were determined from the DNA. This sample has 40,000 to 45,000 clones, with approximately 73% found just once. The trim removed 5 bases at V and 5 bases at J, leaving 6 bases unmatched. Germline CDR1 SGDLS, CDR2 YYNGEE. CDR3 length: 14 amino acids. Sequenced sample: peripheral blood. The sequence was collected from a man older than 75 with acute or convalescent COVID-19. The J gene is TRBJ1-4, the V gene TRBV9; 7 nucleotides agree with TRBD1. The CDR3 bases are TGTGCCAGCAGTCCTGGGACAGCAAATGAAAAACTGTTTTTT. Its protein product is CASSPGTANEKLFF.